This TCR beta chain was observed in a study of blood T cell repertoires in COVID-19. Study-wide background: Donors in the United States, Italy and Spain gave samples during acute or convalescent COVID-19. The cDNA or gDNA used as material had been derived from T cells, B-cell-depleted T cells, or PBMCs.

The junction had 6 bases not matched to a gene; V was cut back by 3 bases and J by 3 bases. The CDR3 totals 18 residues. Germline loops: CDR1 LGHDT, CDR2 YNNKEL (reference sequence). Per the authors' pipeline: Amplified reference gene primers provided the basis for estimating nucleated cell counts. TCRdb keeps only in-frame clones here, not all; method: immunoSEQ multiplex PCR. The V and J calls and clone size come from that table; D and trimming were worked out from the DNA. Altogether about 300,000 clones are present, just under 90% being singletons, with the ten largest covering 6.3%. Seattle-derived patients entered the study during active infection and were followed longitudinally.

This receptor was identified in a woman between 50 and 59 years old with COVID-19, enrolled during active disease. The chain recombines TRBV3-1 (or the pseudogene TRBV3-2) with TRBJ2-3; TRBD2 matches at 16 bases. Sequencing was carried out using peripheral blood. The CDR3: CASSQEPGLAGGTDTQYF. DNA for the CDR3: TGTGCCAGCAGCCAGGAACCGGGACTAGCGGGAGGGACAGATACGCAGTATTTT.